This T cell receptor beta chain is from a study of T cell changes during pregnancy in multiple sclerosis. This table comes from immunoSEQ multiplex PCR, and its TCRdb copy is limited to in-frame clones, with some not included. The sample records 40,000 or so clones, 91% being singletons. This TCR was recovered from a female donor with multiple sclerosis, enrolled in a pregnancy study. The specimen comprised CD8+ T cells from peripheral blood mononuclear cells, sampled in the second trimester of pregnancy.

CDR3 nucleotides: TGTGCCAGCAGCCTGTGGACTAGACGGGGCGAGCAGTACTTC. Its translation: CASSLWTRRGEQYF. The gene calls are TRBV13 and TRBJ2-7; 7 bases align to TRBD2. Germline V gene data show CDR1 as PRHDT and CDR2 as FYEKMQ (reference sequence). J was trimmed by 6 bases and V by 5 bases; bases with no gene match: 10. The CDR3 runs 14 residues.